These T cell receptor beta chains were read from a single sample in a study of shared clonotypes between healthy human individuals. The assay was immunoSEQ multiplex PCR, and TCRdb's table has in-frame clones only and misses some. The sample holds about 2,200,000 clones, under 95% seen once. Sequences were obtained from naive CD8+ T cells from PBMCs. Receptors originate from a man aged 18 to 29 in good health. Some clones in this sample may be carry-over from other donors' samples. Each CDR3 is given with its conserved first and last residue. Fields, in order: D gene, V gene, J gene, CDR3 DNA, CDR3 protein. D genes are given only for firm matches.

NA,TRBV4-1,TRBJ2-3,TGCGCCAGCCTCGCCGGGGGCTTCCCGACGGATACGCAGTATTTT,CASLAGGFPTDTQYF
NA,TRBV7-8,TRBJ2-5,TGTGCCAGCAGCTTAAGGGATGGGGGGGAGACCCAGTACTTC,CASSLRDGGETQYF
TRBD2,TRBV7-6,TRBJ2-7,TGTGCCAGCAGCGGGACTAGCAGATACGAGCAGTACTTC,CASSGTSRYEQYF
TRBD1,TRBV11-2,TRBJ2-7,TGTGCCAGCAGCTTTGTGGGACAGGGTTTCGAGCAGTACTTC,CASSFVGQGFEQYF
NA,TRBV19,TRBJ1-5,TGTGCCAGTAGGATCCTCAATCAGCCCCAGCATTTT,CASRILNQPQHF
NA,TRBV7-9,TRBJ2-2,TGTGCCAGCAGCCCTAGAGGCAGTCCGAACACCGGGGAGCTGTTTTTT,CASSPRGSPNTGELFF
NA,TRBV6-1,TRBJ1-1,TGTGGGGTGGGGGGCCTGAACACTGAAGCTTTCTTT,CGVGGLNTEAFF
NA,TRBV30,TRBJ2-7,TGTGCCGGGGCTTCCTCCTACGAGCAGTACTTC,CAGASSYEQYF
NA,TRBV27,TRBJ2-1,TGTGCCAGCAAACGCTGGCAGAGCTCCTACAATGAGCAGTTCTTC,CASKRWQSSYNEQFF
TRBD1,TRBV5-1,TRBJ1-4,TGCGCCAGCAGCTTGTCCGGGACAGCCCTTAATGAAAAACTGTTTTTT,CASSLSGTALNEKLFF
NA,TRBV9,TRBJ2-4,TGTGCCAGCAGCCCTACCAACGGTCTAGCCAAAAACATTCAGTACTTC,CASSPTNGLAKNIQYF
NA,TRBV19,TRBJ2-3,TGTGCCAGTAGTATTCCCCGGGGAGCGGGAGATACGCAGTATTTT,CASSIPRGAGDTQYF
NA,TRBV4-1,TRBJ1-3,TGCGCCAGCAGCCAAGATACCTCCTCTGGAAACACCATATATTTT,CASSQDTSSGNTIYF
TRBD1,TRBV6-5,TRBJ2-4,TGTGCCAGCAGGGACAGGGTAGCCAAAAACATTCAGTACTTC,CASRDRVAKNIQYF
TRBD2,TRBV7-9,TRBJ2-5,TGTGCCAGCAGCGTACTCGGACTAGCGGGGCTTAAAGAGACCCAGTACTTC,CASSVLGLAGLKETQYF
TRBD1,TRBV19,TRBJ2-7,TGTGCCAGTAGTATATCACGGGACAGGCCCTACGAGCAGTACTTC,CASSISRDRPYEQYF
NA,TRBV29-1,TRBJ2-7,TGCAGCGTTGGCGGTCTCCGAGACTCCTACGAGCAGTACTTC,CSVGGLRDSYEQYF